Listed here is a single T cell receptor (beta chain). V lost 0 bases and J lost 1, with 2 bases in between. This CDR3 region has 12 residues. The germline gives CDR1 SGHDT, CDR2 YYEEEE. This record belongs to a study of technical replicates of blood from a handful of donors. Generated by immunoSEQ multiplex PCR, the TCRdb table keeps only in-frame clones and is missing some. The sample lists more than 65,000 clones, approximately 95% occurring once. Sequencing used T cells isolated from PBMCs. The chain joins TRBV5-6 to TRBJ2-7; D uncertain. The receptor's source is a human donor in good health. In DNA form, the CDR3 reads TGTGCCAGCAGCTTGGCGTCCTACGAGCAGTACTTC. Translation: CASSLASYEQYF.